These T cell receptor beta chains were read from a single sample in a study of beta chain features in type 1 diabetes. Sequenced by immunoSEQ multiplex PCR; TCRdb stores in-frame clones only, minus some. Of roughly 280,000 clones listed, roughly 24% were seen once; the top ten hold roughly 0.011%. Material: naive CD4+ T cells from blood. The receptors were sampled from a woman in her thirties with type 1 diabetes. CDR3s include the opening cysteine and the closing phenylalanine or tryptophan. D genes are given only for firm matches. Clone size appears in some rows only: once, few, many, or a class for an expanded clone.

TRBV15,TRBJ1-2,NA,NA,CATSIQMGGGGYGYTF,TGTGCCACCAGCATCCAAATGGGGGGAGGAGGCTATGGCTACACCTTC
TRBV7-3,TRBJ2-2,TRBD2,NA,CATRTTGGPGELFF,TGTGCCACCCGAACCACGGGGGGGCCCGGGGAGCTGTTTTTT
TRBV30,TRBJ2-1,TRBD2,NA,CAWSVGGLAGDEQFF,TGTGCCTGGAGCGTGGGGGGACTAGCGGGAGATGAGCAGTTCTTC
TRBV28,TRBJ2-3,TRBD1,few,CASSDNRGRRTQYF,TGTGCCAGCAGTGACAACAGGGGTCGGCGTACGCAGTATTTT
TRBV28,TRBJ1-5,TRBD1,few,CASRPTGLSNQPQHF,TGTGCCAGCAGGCCGACAGGGTTAAGCAATCAGCCCCAGCATTTT
TRBV10-3,TRBJ2-1,TRBD1,few,CAISAGQGNEQFF,TGTGCCATCAGTGCCGGACAGGGGAATGAGCAGTTCTTC
TRBV6-5,TRBJ2-3,NA,NA,CASKARAVDTQYF,TGTGCCAGCAAGGCCAGGGCGGTGGATACGCAGTATTTT
TRBV4-1,TRBJ2-1,TRBD1,NA,CASSQADRGFYNEQFF,TGCGCCAGCAGCCAAGCGGACAGGGGATTCTACAATGAGCAGTTCTTC
TRBV4-1,TRBJ1-5,TRBD1,NA,CASSQGPTGRPNQPQHF,TGCGCCAGCAGCCAAGGACCGACAGGGAGGCCCAATCAGCCCCAGCATTTT
TRBV29-1,TRBJ1-2,NA,NA,CSVEEQYYGYTF,TGCAGCGTTGAAGAACAATACTATGGCTACACCTTC
TRBV11-2,TRBJ2-5,NA,NA,CASSPQQGEGVETQYF,TGTGCCAGCAGCCCCCAACAGGGCGAGGGGGTAGAGACCCAGTACTTC
TRBV5-1,TRBJ2-1,TRBD2,few,CASRSGLAGYNEQFF,TGCGCCAGCAGATCGGGACTAGCGGGATACAATGAGCAGTTCTTC
TRBV27,TRBJ2-7,TRBD2,once,CASSLSIAGIRGEQYF,TGTGCCAGCAGTTTATCGATAGCGGGCATAAGGGGCGAGCAGTACTTC
TRBV25-1,TRBJ2-1,NA,few,CASRHLGGNEQFF,TGTGCCAGCAGACACTTAGGCGGTAATGAGCAGTTCTTC
TRBV5-1,TRBJ1-1,NA,NA,CASSGGRDTEAFF,TGCGCCAGCAGCGGTGGCAGGGACACTGAAGCTTTCTTT
TRBV5-8,TRBJ2-6,NA,few,CASSYTGSGANVLTF,TGTGCCAGCAGCTATACAGGGTCTGGGGCCAACGTCCTGACTTTC
TRBV4-1,TRBJ1-2,TRBD1,NA,CASSPSTGAFNYGYTF,TGCGCCAGCAGCCCCTCGACAGGGGCTTTCAACTATGGCTACACCTTC
TRBV20-1,TRBJ2-1,NA,NA,CSARDTRQFF,TGCAGTGCTAGAGATACTCGGCAGTTCTTC
TRBV6-1,TRBJ2-5,TRBD2,few,CASRSGLAGKETQYF,TGTGCCAGCAGGTCGGGACTAGCGGGGAAAGAGACCCAGTACTTC
TRBV5-1,TRBJ2-1,NA,once,CASSLAQGGDEQFF,TGCGCCAGCAGCTTGGCGCAGGGGGGCGATGAGCAGTTCTTC
TRBV4-1,TRBJ2-3,NA,few,CASSLTVTRTDTQYF,TGCGCCAGCAGCCTGACTGTTACCCGCACAGATACGCAGTATTTT
TRBV30,TRBJ2-2,TRBD1,few,CAWSPWGQGAGELFF,TGTGCCTGGAGTCCTTGGGGACAGGGGGCCGGGGAGCTGTTTTTT
TRBV30,TRBJ2-3,NA,NA,CAWRTKGGTDTQYF,TGTGCCTGGAGGACTAAGGGAGGCACAGATACGCAGTATTTT
TRBV5-4,TRBJ2-1,TRBD2,few,CASSSSGTSRYNEQFF,TGTGCCAGCAGCTCCTCCGGGACTAGCAGATACAATGAGCAGTTCTTC
TRBV7-9,TRBJ2-1,NA,NA,CASSLVGAGDNEQFF,TGTGCCAGCAGCCTCGTGGGGGCGGGAGACAATGAGCAGTTCTTC
TRBV25-1,TRBJ2-6,NA,NA,CASSIWGAGANVLTF,TGTGCCAGCAGTATATGGGGGGCTGGGGCCAACGTCCTGACTTTC
TRBV19,TRBJ2-5,NA,NA,CASSIRVAMETQYF,TGTGCCAGTAGTATACGGGTCGCGATGGAGACCCAGTACTTC
TRBV18,TRBJ2-7,TRBD2,few,CASFPGTSPHEQYF,TGTGCCAGCTTTCCCGGGACTAGCCCTCACGAGCAGTACTTC
TRBV7-2,TRBJ2-5,NA,NA,CASSLGLQETQYF,TGTGCCAGCAGCCTGGGACTTCAAGAGACCCAGTACTTC
TRBV6-1,TRBJ2-3,TRBD2,NA,CASTGTRPDTQYF,TGTGCCAGCACCGGGACTAGACCAGATACGCAGTATTTT
TRBV7-9,TRBJ2-7,NA,NA,CASSPVLTATYEQYF,TGTGCCAGCAGCCCAGTGCTGACAGCCACCTACGAGCAGTACTTC
TRBV11-2,TRBJ2-5,NA,NA,CASSSVQETQYF,TGTGCCAGCAGCTCTGTCCAAGAGACCCAGTACTTC
TRBV6-5,TRBJ2-7,TRBD1,NA,CASRRQGWLDEQYF,TGTGCCAGCAGGCGACAGGGATGGTTGGACGAGCAGTACTTC
TRBV7-6,TRBJ2-3,TRBD2,NA,CASSLSGRAATQYF,TGTGCCAGCAGCTTAAGCGGGAGGGCCGCTACGCAGTATTTT
TRBV25-1,TRBJ1-2,NA,few,CASSEYRGNGYTF,TGTGCCAGCAGTGAATATCGGGGTAATGGCTACACCTTC